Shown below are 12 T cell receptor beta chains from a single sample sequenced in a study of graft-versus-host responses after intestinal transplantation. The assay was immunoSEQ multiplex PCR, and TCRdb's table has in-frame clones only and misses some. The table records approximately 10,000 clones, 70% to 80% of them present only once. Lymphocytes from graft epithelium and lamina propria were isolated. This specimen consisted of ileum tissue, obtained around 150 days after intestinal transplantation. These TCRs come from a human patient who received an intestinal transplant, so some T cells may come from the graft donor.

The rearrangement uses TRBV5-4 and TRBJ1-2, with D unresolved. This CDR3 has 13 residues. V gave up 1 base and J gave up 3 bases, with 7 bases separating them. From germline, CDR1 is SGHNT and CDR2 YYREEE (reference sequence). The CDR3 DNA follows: TGTGCCAGCAGCTTGTTGCGGGACTATGGCTACACCTTC. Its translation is CASSLLRDYGYTF.

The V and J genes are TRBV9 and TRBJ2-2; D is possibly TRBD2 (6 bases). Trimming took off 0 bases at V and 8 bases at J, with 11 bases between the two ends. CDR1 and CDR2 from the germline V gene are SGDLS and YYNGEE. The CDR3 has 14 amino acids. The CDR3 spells CASSVAWGDGELFF. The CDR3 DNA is TGTGCCAGCAGCGTAGCTTGGGGGGATGGGGAGCTGTTTTTT.

CDR3 nucleotide sequence: TGTGCCAGCAGCCTCTTTGGACAGCGGAATCAGCCCCAGCATTTT. Translating it yields CASSLFGQRNQPQHF. The chain has TRBV4-2 and TRBJ1-5; a weak D match, TRBD1 (6 bases). The germline V and J ends were trimmed by 4 bases and 4 bases, with 14 bases remaining between them. Germline CDR1 and CDR2: LGHNA and YNFKEQ. The CDR3 sequence is 15 residues long.

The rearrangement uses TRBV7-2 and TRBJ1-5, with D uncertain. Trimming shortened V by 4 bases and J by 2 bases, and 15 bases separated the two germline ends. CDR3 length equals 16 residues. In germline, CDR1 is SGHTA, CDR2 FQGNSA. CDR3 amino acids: CASSSIGLAGNQPQHF. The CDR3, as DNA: TGTGCCAGCAGCTCCATCGGATTAGCAGGCAATCAGCCCCAGCATTTT.

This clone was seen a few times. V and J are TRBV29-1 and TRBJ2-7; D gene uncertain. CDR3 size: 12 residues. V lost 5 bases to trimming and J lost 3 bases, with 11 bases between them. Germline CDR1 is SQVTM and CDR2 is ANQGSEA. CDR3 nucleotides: TGCAGCGTTAGCATCTCTTACTACGAGCAGTACTTC. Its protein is CSVSISYYEQYF.

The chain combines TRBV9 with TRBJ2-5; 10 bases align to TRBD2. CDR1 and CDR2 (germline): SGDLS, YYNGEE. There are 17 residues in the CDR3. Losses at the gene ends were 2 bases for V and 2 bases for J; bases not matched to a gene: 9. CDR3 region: CASSVGFLLAGQETQYF. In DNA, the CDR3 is TGTGCCAGCAGCGTCGGGTTCCTACTAGCGGGGCAAGAGACCCAGTACTTC.

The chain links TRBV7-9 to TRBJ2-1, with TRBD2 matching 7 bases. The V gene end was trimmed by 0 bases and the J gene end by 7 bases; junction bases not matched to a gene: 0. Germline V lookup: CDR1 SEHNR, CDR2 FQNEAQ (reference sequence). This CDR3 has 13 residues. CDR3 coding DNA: TGTGCCAGCAGCTTAGCGGGAGGGAATGAGCAGTTCTTC. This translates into CASSLAGGNEQFF.

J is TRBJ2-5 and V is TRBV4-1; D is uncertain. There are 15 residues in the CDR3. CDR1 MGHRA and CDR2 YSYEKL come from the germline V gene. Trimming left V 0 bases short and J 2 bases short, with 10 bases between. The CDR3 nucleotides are TGCGCCAGCAGCCAAGATAGCCCGACGCAAGAGACCCAGTACTTC. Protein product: CASSQDSPTQETQYF.

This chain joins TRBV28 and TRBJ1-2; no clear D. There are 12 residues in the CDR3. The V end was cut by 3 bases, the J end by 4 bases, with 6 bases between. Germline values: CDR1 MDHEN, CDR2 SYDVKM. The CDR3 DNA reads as TGTGCCAGCAGTTTGGGCAGCTATGGCTACACCTTC. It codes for CASSLGSYGYTF.

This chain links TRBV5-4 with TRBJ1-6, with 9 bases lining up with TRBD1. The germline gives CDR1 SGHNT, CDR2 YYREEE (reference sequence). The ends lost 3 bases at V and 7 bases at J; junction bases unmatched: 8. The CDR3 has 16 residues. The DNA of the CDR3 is TGTGCCAGCAGCTCCCTGCGAGGGACAGGGAATTCACCCCTCCACTTT. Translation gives CASSSLRGTGNSPLHF.

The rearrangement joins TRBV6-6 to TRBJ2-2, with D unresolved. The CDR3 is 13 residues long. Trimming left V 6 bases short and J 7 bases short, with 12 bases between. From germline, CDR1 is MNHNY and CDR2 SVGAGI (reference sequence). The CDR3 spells CASRLWPGGELFF. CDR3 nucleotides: TGTGCCAGCAGACTTTGGCCGGGCGGGGAGCTGTTTTTT.

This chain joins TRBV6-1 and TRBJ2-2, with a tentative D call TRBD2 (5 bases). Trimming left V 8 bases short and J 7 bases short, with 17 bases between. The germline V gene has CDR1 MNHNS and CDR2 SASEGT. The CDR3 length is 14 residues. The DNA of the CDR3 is TGTGCCAGCCGGGATCACACTGGGATCGGGGAGCTGTTTTTT. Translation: CASRDHTGIGELFF.